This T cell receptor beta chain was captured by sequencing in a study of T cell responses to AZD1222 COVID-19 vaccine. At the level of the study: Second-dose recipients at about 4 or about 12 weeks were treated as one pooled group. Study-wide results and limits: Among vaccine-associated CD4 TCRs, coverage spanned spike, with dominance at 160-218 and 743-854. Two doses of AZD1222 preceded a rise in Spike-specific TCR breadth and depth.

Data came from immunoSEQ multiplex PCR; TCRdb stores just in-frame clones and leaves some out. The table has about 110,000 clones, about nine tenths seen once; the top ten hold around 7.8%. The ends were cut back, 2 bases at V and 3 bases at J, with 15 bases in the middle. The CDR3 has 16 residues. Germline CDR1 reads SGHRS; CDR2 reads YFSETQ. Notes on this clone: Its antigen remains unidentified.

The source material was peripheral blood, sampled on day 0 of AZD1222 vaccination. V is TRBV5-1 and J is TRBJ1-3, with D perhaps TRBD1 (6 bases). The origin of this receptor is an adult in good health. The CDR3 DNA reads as TGCGCCAGCAGCTTTGCGCCGGGGGCTATTGGAAACACCATATATTTT. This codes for CASSFAPGAIGNTIYF.